This TCR beta chain appears in the sequencing data of a study of Tregs in tolerant kidney transplant recipients. Study background: An approximately three-day belatacept mixed lymphocyte reaction, sometimes plus 5-day graft donor restimulation, preceded CD4+CD25+CD127- sorting. Study-level results: Activated donor B cell expansion appeared to reveal the most relevant donor-specific TCRbeta repertoire.

This clone is judged medium-sized (0.01 to 0.1%). The antigen is unknown. V was shortened by 4 bases and J by 4 bases, with 8 bases between the two germline ends. The CDR3 runs to 13 residues. The germline V gene has CDR1 SGDLS and CDR2 YYNGEE. Here immunoSEQ multiplex PCR was the method, and the copy in TCRdb shows in-frame clones only, minus some. The table records roughly 19,000 clones, 55% to 75% of them present only once. The clonotype was recovered from a human donor in good health. Sequencing was performed on Tregs from blood cultured with allogeneic cells. The V call is TRBV9, the J call TRBJ2-2; D not certain. The CDR3 region is CASSPHPTGELFF. CDR3 bases: TGTGCCAGCAGCCCCCACCCCACCGGGGAGCTGTTTTTT.